What follows are 4 T cell receptor beta chains derived from one specimen sequenced in a study of T cell repertoires in cytomegalovirus infection. From the reads, TCRdb called clonotypes with MiXCR, one entry per CDR3 protein. Found here are 170,000 or so distinct CDR3 sequences, under 15% of them singletons; the top ten hold about a quarter. The specimen was PBMCs. The source is a human donor in good health (CMV status not recorded). Some clones in this sample may be carry-over from other donors' samples.

The sample holds many counts of this clonotype. V usage is TRBV5-4 and J usage is TRBJ2-3, with a weak D call TRBD2 (6 bases). CDR3 length: 15 amino acids. Trimming pared 2 bases from V and 2 bases from J, leaving 12 bases between. Germline CDR1 SGHNT, CDR2 YYREEE (reference sequence). CDR3 nucleotides: TGTGCCAGCAGCTTCGGGACTCTGCTCACAGATACGCAGTATTTT. Translated: CASSFGTLLTDTQYF.

This clonotype appeared once. As the CDR3 is not closed by the conserved phenylalanine or tryptophan, this likely results from a read error. The rearrangement links TRBV7-3 to TRBJ1-3; no reliable D call. The germline CDR1 and CDR2 sequences are SGHTA and FQGTGA. This CDR3 has 17 amino acids. V was cut by 4 bases and J by 3 bases, with 19 bases left in between. As DNA, the CDR3 is TGTGCCAGCAGCTCTCCGGTAGGCCCCACAGATGGAAACACCATATATCTT. Translating it yields CASSSPVGPTDGNTIYL.

This clonotype has a handful of counts. The rearrangement uses TRBV2 and TRBJ2-5; TRBD1 matches at 7 bases. CDR1 and CDR2 (germline): SNHLY, FYNNEI. This CDR3 is 14 amino acids long. The V and J ends lost 2 bases and 4 bases, in that order; junction bases with no gene match: 4. DNA of the CDR3: TGTGCCAGCAGTGAAAGGGGGCGCAGAGAGACCCAGTACTTC. Its translation is CASSERGRRETQYF.

This clonotype was found many times. The chain uses TRBV7-3 and TRBJ1-2; no definite D call. Trimming cost V 8 bases and J 4 bases, with 17 bases left between them. Per the germline V gene, CDR1 is SGHTA and CDR2 is FQGTGA. The CDR3 is 14 residues long. CDR3 in amino acids: CASSGLLGAYGYTF. The CDR3 DNA is TGTGCCAGCTCCGGGCTACTAGGCGCCTATGGCTACACCTTC.